Given below is one T cell receptor (beta chain) in context. Sequenced by immunoSEQ multiplex PCR; TCRdb stores in-frame clones only, minus some. The data show under 200,000 clones, with approximately 80% seen just once and under 15% held by the top ten. Cohort placement rested on clinical history that participants reported themselves. This sample was included in a study of blood T cell repertoires in COVID-19. Across the study: Collection of acute and convalescent COVID-19 samples took place in the United States, Italy and Spain. PBMCs, B-cell-depleted T cells, or T cells were the source of the cDNA or gDNA that made up the material.

V dropped 3 bases and J dropped 6; count of bases not matched to a gene: 7. Germline CDR1 and CDR2: SGHKS and YYEKEE (reference sequence). The CDR3 loop spans 15 amino acids. The clonotype comes from a woman aged 55 to 70 who had recovered from COVID-19. This rearrangement joins TRBV5-5 to TRBJ1-2, with 11 bases matching TRBD1. The specimen sequenced was PBMCs or T cells enriched from blood (not recorded which). CDR3 region: CASSSRTGGADGYTF. DNA of the CDR3: TGTGCCAGCAGCTCGCGGACAGGGGGCGCGGATGGCTACACCTTC.